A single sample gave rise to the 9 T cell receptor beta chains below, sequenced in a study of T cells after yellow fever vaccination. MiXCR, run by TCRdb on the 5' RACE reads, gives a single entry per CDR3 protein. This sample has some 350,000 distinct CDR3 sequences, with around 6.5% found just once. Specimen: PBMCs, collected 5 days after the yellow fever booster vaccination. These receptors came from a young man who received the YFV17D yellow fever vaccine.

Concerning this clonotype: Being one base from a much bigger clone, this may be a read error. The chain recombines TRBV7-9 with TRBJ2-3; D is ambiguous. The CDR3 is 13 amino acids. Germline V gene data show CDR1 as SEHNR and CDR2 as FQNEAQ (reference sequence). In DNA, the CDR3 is TGTACCAGCAGCCCTGATGAGAGGGATACGCAGTATTTT. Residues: CTSSPDERDTQYF. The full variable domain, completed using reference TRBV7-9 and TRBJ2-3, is DTGVSQNPRHKITKRGQNVTFRCDPISEHNRLYWYRQTLGQGPEFLTYFQNEAQLEKSRLLSDRFSAERPKGSFSTLEIQRTEQGDSAMYLCTSSPDERDTQYFGPGTRLTVL.

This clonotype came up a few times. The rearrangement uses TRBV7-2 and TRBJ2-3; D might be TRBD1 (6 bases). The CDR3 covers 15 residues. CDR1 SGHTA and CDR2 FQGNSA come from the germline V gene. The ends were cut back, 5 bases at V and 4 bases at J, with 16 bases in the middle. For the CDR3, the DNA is TGTGCCAGCAGCCCGAAACAGGGCATCGCAGATACGCAGTATTTT. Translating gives CASSPKQGIADTQYF.

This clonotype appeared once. CDR3 nucleotides: TGTGCCAGTCATCCCGGGACTAGCGGCGGAAATGAGCAGTTCTTC. The encoded protein is CASHPGTSGGNEQFF. V gene TRBV27 combines with J gene TRBJ2-1; TRBD2 agrees at 11 bases. The germline gives CDR1 MNHEY, CDR2 SMNVEV (reference sequence). This CDR3 comprises 15 residues. J gave up 7 bases and V 9 bases, and 11 bases lay outside the gene matches.

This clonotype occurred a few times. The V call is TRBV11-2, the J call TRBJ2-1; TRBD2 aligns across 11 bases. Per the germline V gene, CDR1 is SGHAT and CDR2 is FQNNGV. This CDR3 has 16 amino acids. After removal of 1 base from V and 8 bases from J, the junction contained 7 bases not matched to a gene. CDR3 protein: CASSLGSGRALDEQFF. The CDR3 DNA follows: TGTGCCAGCAGCTTAGGTAGCGGGAGGGCGTTGGATGAGCAGTTCTTC. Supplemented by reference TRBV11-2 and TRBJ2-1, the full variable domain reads EAGVAQSPRYKIIEKRQSVAFWCNPISGHATLYWYQQILGQGPKLLIQFQNNGVVDDSQLPKDRFSAERLKGVDSTLKIQPAKLEDSAVYLCASSLGSGRALDEQFFGPGTRLTVL.

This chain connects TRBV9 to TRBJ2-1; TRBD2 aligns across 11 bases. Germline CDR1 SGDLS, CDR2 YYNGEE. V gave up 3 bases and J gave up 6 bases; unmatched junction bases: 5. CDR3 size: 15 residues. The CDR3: CASSALAGGLNEQFF. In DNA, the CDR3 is TGTGCCAGCAGCGCCCTAGCGGGAGGTCTCAATGAGCAGTTCTTC.

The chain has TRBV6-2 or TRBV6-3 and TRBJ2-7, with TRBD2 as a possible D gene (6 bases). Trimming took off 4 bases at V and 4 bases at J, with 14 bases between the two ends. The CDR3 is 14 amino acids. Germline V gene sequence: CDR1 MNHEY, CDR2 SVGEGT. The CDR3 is CASSSPGEKYEQYF. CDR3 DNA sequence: TGTGCCAGCAGTTCTCCGGGGGAAAAGTACGAGCAGTACTTC.

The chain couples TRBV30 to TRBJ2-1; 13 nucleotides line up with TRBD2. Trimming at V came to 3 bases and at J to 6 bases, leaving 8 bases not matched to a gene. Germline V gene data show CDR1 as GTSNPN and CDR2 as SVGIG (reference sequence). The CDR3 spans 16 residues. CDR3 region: CAWSGVGLAGVNEQFF. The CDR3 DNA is TGTGCCTGGAGCGGGGTAGGACTAGCGGGAGTCAATGAGCAGTTCTTC.

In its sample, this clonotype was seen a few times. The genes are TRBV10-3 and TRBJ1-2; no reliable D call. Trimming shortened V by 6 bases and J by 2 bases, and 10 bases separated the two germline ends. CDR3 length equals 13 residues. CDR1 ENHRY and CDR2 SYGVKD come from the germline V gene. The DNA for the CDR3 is TGTGCCATCAGAGAGGGCCCAAACTATGGCTACACCTTC. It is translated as CAIREGPNYGYTF.

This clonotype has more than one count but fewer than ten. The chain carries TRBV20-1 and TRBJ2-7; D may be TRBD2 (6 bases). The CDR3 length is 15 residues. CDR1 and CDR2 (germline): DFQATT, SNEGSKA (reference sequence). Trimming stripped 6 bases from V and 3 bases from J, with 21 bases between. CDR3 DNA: TGCAGTGCCCCTCCGGAGTTGGGGGGTTACTACGAGCAGTACTTC. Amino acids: CSAPPELGGYYEQYF.